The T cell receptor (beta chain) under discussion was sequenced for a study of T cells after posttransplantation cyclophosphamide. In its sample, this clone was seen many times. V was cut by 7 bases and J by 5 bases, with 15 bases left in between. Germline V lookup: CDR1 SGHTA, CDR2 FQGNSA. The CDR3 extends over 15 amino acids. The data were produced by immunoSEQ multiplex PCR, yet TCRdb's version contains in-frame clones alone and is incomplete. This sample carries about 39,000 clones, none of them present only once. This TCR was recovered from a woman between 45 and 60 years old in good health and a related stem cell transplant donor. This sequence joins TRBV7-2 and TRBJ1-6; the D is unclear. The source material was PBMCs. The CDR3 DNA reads TGTGCCAGCAACCAATGGGAGGCGGATAATTCACCCCTCCACTTT. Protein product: CASNQWEADNSPLHF. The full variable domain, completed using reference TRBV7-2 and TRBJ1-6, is GAGVSQSPSNKVTEKGKDVELRCDPISGHTALYWYRQSLGQGLEFLIYFQGNSAPDKSGLPSDRFSAERTGGSVSTLTIQRTQQEDSAVYLCASNQWEADNSPLHFGNGTRLTVT.